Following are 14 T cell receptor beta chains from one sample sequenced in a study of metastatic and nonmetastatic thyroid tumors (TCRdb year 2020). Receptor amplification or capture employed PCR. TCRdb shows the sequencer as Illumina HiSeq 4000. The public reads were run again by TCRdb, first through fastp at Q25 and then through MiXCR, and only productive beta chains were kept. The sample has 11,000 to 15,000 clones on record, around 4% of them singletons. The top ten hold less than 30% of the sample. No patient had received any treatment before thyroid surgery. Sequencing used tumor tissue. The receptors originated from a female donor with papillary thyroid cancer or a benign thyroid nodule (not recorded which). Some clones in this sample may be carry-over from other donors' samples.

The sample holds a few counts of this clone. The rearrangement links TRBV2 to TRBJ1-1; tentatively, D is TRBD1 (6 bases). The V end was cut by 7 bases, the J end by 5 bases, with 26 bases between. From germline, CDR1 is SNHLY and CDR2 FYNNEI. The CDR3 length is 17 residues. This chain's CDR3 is CASNLRGNMLTGTEAFF. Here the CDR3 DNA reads TGTGCCAGCAACCTAAGGGGGAACATGCTCACGGGGACTGAAGCTTTCTTT.

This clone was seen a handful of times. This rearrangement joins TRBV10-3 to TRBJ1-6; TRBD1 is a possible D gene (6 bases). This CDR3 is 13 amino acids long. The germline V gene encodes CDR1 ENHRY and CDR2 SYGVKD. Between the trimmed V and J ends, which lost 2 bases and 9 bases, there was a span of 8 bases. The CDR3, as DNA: TGTGCCATCAGTGAGGTCAGGGGTTCACCCCTCCACTTT. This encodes CAISEVRGSPLHF.

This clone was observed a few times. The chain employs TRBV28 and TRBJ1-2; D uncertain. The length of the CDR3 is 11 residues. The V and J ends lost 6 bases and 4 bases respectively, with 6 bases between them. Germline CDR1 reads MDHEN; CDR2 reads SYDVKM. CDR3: CASRSFYGYTF. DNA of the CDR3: TGTGCCAGCAGGTCTTTCTATGGCTACACCTTC.

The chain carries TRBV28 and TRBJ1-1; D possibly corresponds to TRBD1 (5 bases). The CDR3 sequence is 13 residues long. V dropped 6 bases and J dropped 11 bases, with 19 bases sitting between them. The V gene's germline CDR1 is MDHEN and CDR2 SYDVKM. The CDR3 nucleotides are TGTGCCAGCAGGAAGCAGGGCCCAGTACCGGCTTTCTTT. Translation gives CASRKQGPVPAFF. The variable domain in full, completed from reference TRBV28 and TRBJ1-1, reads DVKVTQSSRYLVKRTGEKVFLECVQDMDHENMFWYRQDPGLGLRLIYFSYDVKMKEKGDIPEGYSVSREKKERFSLILESASTNQTSMYLCASRKQGPVPAFFGQGTRLTVV.

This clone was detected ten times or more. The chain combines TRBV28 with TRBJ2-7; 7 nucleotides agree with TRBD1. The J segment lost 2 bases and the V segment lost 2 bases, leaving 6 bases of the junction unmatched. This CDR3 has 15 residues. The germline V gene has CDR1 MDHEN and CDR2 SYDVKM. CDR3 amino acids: CASSLEQGIPYEQYF. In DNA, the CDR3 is TGTGCCAGCAGTTTAGAACAGGGGATACCCTACGAGCAGTACTTC. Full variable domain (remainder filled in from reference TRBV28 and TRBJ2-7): DVKVTQSSRYLVKRTGEKVFLECVQDMDHENMFWYRQDPGLGLRLIYFSYDVKMKEKGDIPEGYSVSREKKERFSLILESASTNQTSMYLCASSLEQGIPYEQYFGPGTRLTVT.

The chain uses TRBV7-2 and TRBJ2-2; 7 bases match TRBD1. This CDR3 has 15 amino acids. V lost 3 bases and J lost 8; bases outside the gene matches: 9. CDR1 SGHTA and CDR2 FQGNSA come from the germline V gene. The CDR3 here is CASSFAQGVQGELFF. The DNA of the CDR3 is TGTGCCAGCAGCTTCGCGCAGGGGGTACAGGGGGAGCTGTTTTTT.

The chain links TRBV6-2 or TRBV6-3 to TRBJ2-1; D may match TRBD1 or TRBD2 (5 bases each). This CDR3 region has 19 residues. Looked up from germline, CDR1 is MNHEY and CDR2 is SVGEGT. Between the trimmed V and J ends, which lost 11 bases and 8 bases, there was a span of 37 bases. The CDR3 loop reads CAVTGWGLGRLVFRDEQFF. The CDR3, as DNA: TGTGCCGTCACGGGCTGGGGGTTGGGGAGATTAGTGTTTCGCGATGAGCAGTTCTTC.

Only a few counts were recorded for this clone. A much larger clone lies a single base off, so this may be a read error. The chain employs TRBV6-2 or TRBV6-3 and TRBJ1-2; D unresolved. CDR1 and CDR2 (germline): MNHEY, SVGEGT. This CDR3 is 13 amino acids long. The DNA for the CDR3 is TGTGCCAGCATTTACTCGACCGAATATGGCTACACCTTC. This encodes CASIYSTEYGYTF.

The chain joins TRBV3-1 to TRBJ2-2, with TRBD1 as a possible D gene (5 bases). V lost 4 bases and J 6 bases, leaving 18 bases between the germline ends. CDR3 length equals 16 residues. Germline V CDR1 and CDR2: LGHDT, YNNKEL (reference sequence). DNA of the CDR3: TGTGCCAGCAGCCCCTCAAGACAGCAGGGCGCCGGGGAGCTGTTTTTT. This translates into CASSPSRQQGAGELFF.

DNA for the CDR3: TGTGCCAGCAGTTTACAGGGTACGGGTCTCAACTACGAGCAGTACTTC. It is translated as CASSLQGTGLNYEQYF. The chain combines TRBV27 with TRBJ2-7, with TRBD1 as a possible D gene (5 bases). CDR1 is MNHEY, CDR2 SMNVEV, per germline (reference sequence). V was pared by 2 bases and J by 3 bases, with 17 bases between. The CDR3 spans 16 residues.

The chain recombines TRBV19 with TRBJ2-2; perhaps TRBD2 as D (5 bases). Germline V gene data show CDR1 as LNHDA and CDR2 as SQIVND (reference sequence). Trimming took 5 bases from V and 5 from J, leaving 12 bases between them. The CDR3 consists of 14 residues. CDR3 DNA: TGTGCCAGTAGTTTGACCCCGGGAACCGGGGAGCTGTTTTTT. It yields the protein CASSLTPGTGELFF. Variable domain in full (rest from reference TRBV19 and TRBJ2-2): DGGITQSPKYLFRKEGQNVTLSCEQNLNHDAMYWYRQDPGQGLRLIYYSQIVNDFQKGDIAEGYSVSREKKESFPLTVTSAQKNPTAFYLCASSLTPGTGELFFGEGSRLTVL.

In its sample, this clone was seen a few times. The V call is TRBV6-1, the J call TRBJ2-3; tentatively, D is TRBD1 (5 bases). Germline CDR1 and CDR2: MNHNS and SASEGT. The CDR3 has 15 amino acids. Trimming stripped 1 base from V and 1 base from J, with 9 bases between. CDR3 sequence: CASSEEAGCTDTQYF. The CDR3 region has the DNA TGTGCCAGCAGTGAAGAGGCAGGGTGCACAGATACGCAGTATTTT.

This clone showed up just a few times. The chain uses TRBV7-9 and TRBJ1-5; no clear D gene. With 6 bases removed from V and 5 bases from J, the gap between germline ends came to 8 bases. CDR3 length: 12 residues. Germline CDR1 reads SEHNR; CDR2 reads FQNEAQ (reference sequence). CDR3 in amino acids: CASSTGDQPQHF. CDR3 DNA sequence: TGTGCCAGCAGTACTGGGGATCAGCCCCAGCATTTT.

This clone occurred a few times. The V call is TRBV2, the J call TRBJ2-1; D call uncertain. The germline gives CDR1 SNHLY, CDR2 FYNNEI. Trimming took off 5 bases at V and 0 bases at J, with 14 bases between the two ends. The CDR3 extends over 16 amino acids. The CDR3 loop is CASSYTEPSSYNEQFF. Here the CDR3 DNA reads TGTGCCAGCAGTTACACGGAGCCCAGCTCCTACAATGAGCAGTTCTTC.